The clone carrying this T cell receptor (beta chain) was found many times. Its antigen is not identified. This specimen belongs to a study of T cells in Graves' hyperthyroidism and ophthalmopathy. Study as a whole: Once the initial diagnosis was made, peripheral blood was obtained before any treatment.

RNA transcripts served as the template for amplifying TCR beta CDR3 regions. RT-PCR in the first round (using the HTBI primer set) targeted the TCR CDR3. TCRdb reprocessed the multiplex PCR reads with MiXCR, giving one entry per CDR3 protein. The sample holds a few hundred thousand distinct CDR3 sequences, roughly 16% seen once. Losses at the gene ends were 4 bases for V and 6 bases for J; bases not matched to a gene: 3. The CDR3 runs to 14 residues. CDR1 SGHAT and CDR2 FQNNGV come from the germline V gene. Exclusion criteria comprised uncontrolled infection, other autoimmune disease, pregnancy or lactation. It was 8 to 10 ml of fresh peripheral blood that supplied the PBMCs. General observations from the study: Blood also showed most of the thyroid clonotypes that were expanded above 0.001.

The material sequenced was blood. The chain is built from TRBV11-2 and TRBJ2-3, with 11 bases aligning to TRBD2. This sequence originates from a woman aged 25 to 45 with Graves' ophthalmopathy. The CDR3 here is CASSSSSGRDTQYF. As DNA, the CDR3 is TGTGCCAGCAGCTCCTCTAGCGGGAGGGATACGCAGTATTTT. The full variable domain, in which reference TRBV11-2 and TRBJ2-3 provide the parts outside the CDR3, is EAGVAQSPRYKIIEKRQSVAFWCNPISGHATLYWYQQILGQGPKLLIQFQNNGVVDDSQLPKDRFSAERLKGVDSTLKIQPAKLEDSAVYLCASSSSSGRDTQYFGPGTRLTVL.